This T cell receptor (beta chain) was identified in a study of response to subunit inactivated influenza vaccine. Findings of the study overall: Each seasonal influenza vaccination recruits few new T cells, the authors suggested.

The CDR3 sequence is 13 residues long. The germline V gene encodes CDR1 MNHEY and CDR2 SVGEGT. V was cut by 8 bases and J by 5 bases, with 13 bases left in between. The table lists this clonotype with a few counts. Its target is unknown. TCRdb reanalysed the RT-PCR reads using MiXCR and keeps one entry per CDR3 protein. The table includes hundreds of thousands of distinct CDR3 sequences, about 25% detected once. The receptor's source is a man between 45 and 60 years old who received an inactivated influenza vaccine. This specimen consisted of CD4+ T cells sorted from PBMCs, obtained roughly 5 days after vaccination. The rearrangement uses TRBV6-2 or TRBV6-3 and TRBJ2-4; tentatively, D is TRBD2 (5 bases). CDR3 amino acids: CASQRSGENIQYF. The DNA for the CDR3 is TGTGCCAGCCAGCGGAGCGGTGAAAACATTCAGTACTTC.